What follows describes a single T cell receptor (beta chain). Its cognate antigen is unknown. This record comes from a study of T cell repertoires in cytomegalovirus infection. For the study at large: Recently identified HLA-C-restricted CMV epitopes were among the peptides used. Indications came from public TCR beta signatures; they pointed to CMV infection and to a matching HLA type. Whole-study results and caveats: Within the response measured ex vivo, HLA-C-restricted CMV-specific TCR beta clonotypes were dominant.

Via MiXCR, TCRdb re-called the reads, giving one row per CDR3 protein. This sample has some 940,000 distinct CDR3 sequences; roughly 30% occur once, and the top ten carry 13%. The receptor comes from a human donor in good health (CMV status not recorded). Some clones in this sample may be carry-over from other donors' samples. Sequences were derived from cultured CD8+ T cells from PBMCs, sampled from culture after CMV antigen stimulation.

CDR3 in DNA: TGTGCCAGCAGGGGGGACAGGGGGCTACCCAACTATGGCTACACCTTC. Residues: CASRGDRGLPNYGYTF. The V and J genes are TRBV27 and TRBJ1-2, with 12 bases fitting TRBD1. J was trimmed by 2 bases and V by 6 bases; bases with no gene match: 7. Germline CDR1 is MNHEY and CDR2 is SMNVEV (reference sequence). The CDR3 length is 16 residues.